Following are 32 T cell receptor beta chains from one sample sequenced in a study of blood T cell repertoires in COVID-19. The assay was immunoSEQ multiplex PCR, and TCRdb's table has in-frame clones only and misses some. The sample shows 65,000 to 75,000 clones, 70% to 80% of them seen only once. The sample consisted of peripheral blood. Every receptor here comes from a man in his 70s with acute or convalescent COVID-19.

V is TRBV15 and J is TRBJ2-7; 7 nucleotides line up with TRBD2. The CDR3 is made up of 16 amino acids. V lost 4 bases to trimming and J lost 2 bases; unmatched junction nucleotides: 11. Germline values: CDR1 LNHNV, CDR2 YYDKDF (reference sequence). The CDR3 DNA follows: TGTGCCACCAGCACCGTCGAGGGAGGGCTCCCCTACGAGCAGTACTTC. It specifies CATSTVEGGLPYEQYF.

The CDR3 loop is CASSRGVNQPQHF. CDR3 bases: TGTGCCAGCAGCCGGGGGGTTAATCAGCCCCAGCATTTT. The J gene is TRBJ1-5, the V gene TRBV3-1 (or the pseudogene TRBV3-2), with D possibly being TRBD1 (5 bases). The V end was cut by 4 bases, the J end by 4 bases, with 8 bases between. Germline assignment: CDR1 LGHDT and CDR2 YNNKEL (reference sequence). The CDR3 is 13 amino acids.

This clone showed up just a few times. The gene calls are TRBV2 and TRBJ1-4, with TRBD1 as a possible D gene (6 bases). The CDR3 loop spans 13 amino acids. The V end lost 4 bases, the J end lost 8 bases, and 11 bases lay between the germline ends. CDR1 is SNHLY, CDR2 FYNNEI, per germline. CDR3 protein: CASSVGRGEKLFF. CDR3 DNA sequence: TGTGCCAGCAGTGTGGGAAGGGGGGAAAAACTGTTTTTT. Together with reference TRBV2 and TRBJ1-4, the CDR3 gives the full variable domain: EPEVTQTPSHQVTQMGQEVILRCVPISNHLYFYWYRQILGQKVEFLVSFYNNEISEKSEIFDDQFSVERPDGSNFTLKIRSTKLEDSAMYFCASSVGRGEKLFFGSGTQLSVL.

The J gene is TRBJ2-1, the V gene TRBV10-1, with 15 bases that match TRBD2. This CDR3 has 16 amino acids. CDR1 is WNHNN, CDR2 SYGVQD, per germline (reference sequence). With V trimmed by 3 bases and J by 7 bases, 4 bases remained unmatched. The DNA of the CDR3 is TGCGCCAGCAGTGATTCAGGGACTAGCGGGAGGAATGAGCAGTTCTTC. Protein product: CASSDSGTSGRNEQFF.

The V call is TRBV6-2 or TRBV6-3, the J call TRBJ2-1; D not certain. Per the germline V gene, CDR1 is MNHEY and CDR2 is SVGEGT. CDR3 size: 14 residues. V was pared by 4 bases and J by 7 bases, with 14 bases between. CDR3 sequence (DNA): TGTGCCAGCAGTTCCCCAATGGCGGTGAATGAGCAGTTCTTC. As protein: CASSSPMAVNEQFF.

V gene TRBV28 combines with J gene TRBJ1-1, with D perhaps matching TRBD1 (5 bases). The germline gives CDR1 MDHEN, CDR2 SYDVKM. The length of the CDR3 is 13 residues. V lost 4 bases and J 4 bases, leaving 10 bases between the germline ends. Here the CDR3 reads CASSSPGITEAFF. The CDR3 DNA is TGTGCCAGCAGTTCACCAGGGATCACTGAAGCTTTCTTT.

The rearrangement links TRBV11-2 to TRBJ2-1; 16 bases match TRBD2. Germline CDR1 is SGHAT and CDR2 is FQNNGV. J lost 6 bases, V lost 5 bases, and 7 bases had no gene match. The CDR3 consists of 17 residues. The CDR3 nucleotides are TGTGCCAGCAGCACAGCCGGGACTAGCGGGAGGGCCAATGAGCAGTTCTTC. Residues: CASSTAGTSGRANEQFF.

The chain employs TRBV5-8 and TRBJ2-5; D may be TRBD2 (6 bases). Trimming left V 2 bases short and J 5 bases short, with 16 bases between. Germline CDR1 is SGHTS and CDR2 is YDEGEE. This CDR3 has 15 amino acids. The CDR3 coding sequence is TGTGCCAGCAGCTTAATAAGGGTGGCGGGGGAGACCCAGTACTTC. The encoded protein is CASSLIRVAGETQYF.

The rearrangement links TRBV6-2 or TRBV6-3 to TRBJ2-1; TRBD2 matches at 14 bases. CDR1 is MNHEY and CDR2 is SVGEGT in the germline V gene. V dropped 5 bases and J dropped 15; count of bases not matched to a gene: 21. The CDR3 is 18 amino acids. The CDR3 DNA is TGTGCCAGCAGTCCATCTCATCGTTTCGGACTAGCGGGAGGAGGGGGGTTCTTC. It translates to CASSPSHRFGLAGGGGFF.

The V gene is TRBV19, the J gene TRBJ1-2, with D hard to call. The CDR3 sequence is 13 residues long. V was clipped by 3 bases and J by 2 bases, with 7 bases between them. CDR1 is LNHDA and CDR2 is SQIVND in the germline V gene (reference sequence). CDR3 amino acids: CASSIPGNYGYTF. As DNA, the CDR3 is TGTGCCAGTAGTATCCCGGGGAACTATGGCTACACCTTC. The full variable domain, completed using reference TRBV19 and TRBJ1-2, is DGGITQSPKYLFRKEGQNVTLSCEQNLNHDAMYWYRQDPGQGLRLIYYSQIVNDFQKGDIAEGYSVSREKKESFPLTVTSAQKNPTAFYLCASSIPGNYGYTFGSGTRLTVV.

V gene TRBV6-2 or TRBV6-3 combines with J gene TRBJ1-6, with 8 bases matching TRBD1. J was trimmed by 10 bases and V by 4 bases; bases with no gene match: 9. The CDR3 extends over 15 amino acids. Germline-derived CDR1 and CDR2 are MNHEY and SVGEGT. The CDR3 spells CASSSDRGALSPLHF. The CDR3 DNA reads TGTGCCAGCAGTTCTGACAGGGGAGCTCTGTCACCCCTCCACTTT.

For the CDR3, the DNA is TGTGCCAGCAGACCCCCGGGACAGGCGCTTGGCTACACCTTC. This codes for CASRPPGQALGYTF. The J gene is TRBJ1-2, the V gene TRBV28; 8 bases agree with TRBD1. Germline-derived CDR1 and CDR2 are MDHEN and SYDVKM. The CDR3 has 14 amino acids. Unmatched junction bases numbered 10, after V lost 6 bases and J lost 7 bases.

This chain's CDR3 is CASSLGLAGVETQYF. The DNA of the CDR3 is TGTGCCAGCAGTTTGGGACTAGCGGGAGTCGAGACCCAGTACTTC. The chain combines TRBV6-2 or TRBV6-3 with TRBJ2-5; 14 bases align to TRBD2. Germline trimming cut 4 bases from V and 5 bases from J; bases unmatched to any gene: 3. CDR3 length: 15 amino acids. Germline V gene lookup returns CDR1 MNHEY and CDR2 SVGEGT.

The chain combines TRBV19 with TRBJ1-2, with D tentatively TRBD1 (6 bases). V lost 7 bases to trimming and J lost 4 bases, with 19 bases between them. CDR3 length equals 15 residues. Germline CDR1 reads LNHDA; CDR2 reads SQIVND (reference sequence). CDR3 region: CASTLRGRGSYGYTF. The CDR3 DNA is TGTGCCAGTACCCTCAGGGGTCGGGGTAGCTATGGCTACACCTTC.

V usage is TRBV6-5 and J usage is TRBJ1-1; TRBD1 is a possible D gene (5 bases). Germline loops: CDR1 MNHEY, CDR2 SVGAGI. The CDR3 is 14 amino acids. V lost 0 bases and J lost 6, with 11 bases in between. The CDR3 region is CASSYSEDKAEAFF. In nucleotides, the CDR3 is TGTGCCAGCAGTTACTCAGAGGACAAGGCTGAAGCTTTCTTT.

V and J are TRBV25-1 and TRBJ1-1; no reliable D call. The CDR3 runs 13 residues. The germline V and J ends were trimmed by 1 base and 5 bases, with 8 bases remaining between them. Germline V lookup: CDR1 MGHDK, CDR2 SYGVNS. The CDR3 reads CASSEWSETEAFF. The CDR3 DNA reads as TGTGCCAGCAGTGAATGGTCTGAGACTGAAGCTTTCTTT.

The V gene is TRBV7-6, the J gene TRBJ2-2, with TRBD2 as a possible D gene (5 bases). The CDR3 runs 17 residues. The germline gives CDR1 SGHVS, CDR2 FNYEAQ. V lost 2 bases and J lost 0, with 13 bases in between. In DNA, the CDR3 is TGTGCCAGCAGCTTAAGCGGCGGGCCGGCGAACACCGGGGAGCTGTTTTTT. Residues: CASSLSGGPANTGELFF.

The V gene is TRBV12-3 or TRBV12-4, the J gene TRBJ2-7, with D perhaps matching TRBD1 (6 bases). The V gene lost 5 bases and the J gene lost 6 bases, with 11 bases spanning the gap. The CDR3 spans 12 residues. The CDR3: CASSPGVAEQYF. CDR3 coding DNA: TGTGCCAGCAGTCCAGGGGTAGCCGAGCAGTACTTC.

This chain links TRBV28 with TRBJ2-1, with D perhaps TRBD1 (8 bases). Trimming pared 6 bases from V and 9 bases from J, leaving 18 bases between. Looked up from germline, CDR1 is MDHEN and CDR2 is SYDVKM. The CDR3 totals 14 residues. Here the CDR3 DNA reads TGTGCCAGCAGCCTTACAGGGGGGGGCCGTGAGCAGTTCTTC. It codes for CASSLTGGGREQFF.

The chain recombines TRBV18 with TRBJ1-6, with TRBD1 matching over 9 bases. This CDR3 has 16 amino acids. Germline-derived CDR1 and CDR2 are KGHSH and LQKENI. Trimming removed 3 bases from V and 9 bases from J; junction bases left unmatched: 9. This chain's CDR3 is CASSPGQGLLGSPLHF. CDR3 sequence (DNA): TGTGCCAGCTCACCGGGACAGGGTCTCTTGGGTTCACCCCTCCACTTT.

The chain employs TRBV28 and TRBJ2-7; 13 bases are shared with TRBD2. The V gene's germline CDR1 is MDHEN and CDR2 SYDVKM. V gave up 5 bases and J gave up 2 bases; unmatched junction bases: 12. The CDR3 has 18 amino acids. The CDR3 region is CASSGLGLAGSIPYEQYF. Here the CDR3 DNA reads TGTGCCAGCAGTGGACTGGGACTAGCGGGGTCCATCCCCTACGAGCAGTACTTC.

This clone has just a few counts. The chain carries TRBV7-3 and TRBJ1-1; D possibly corresponds to TRBD1 (6 bases). The germline gives CDR1 SGHTA, CDR2 FQGTGA. The CDR3 sequence is 15 residues long. Trimming removed 1 base from V and 1 base from J, with 10 bases in between. CDR3 in DNA: TGTGCCAGCAGCTTAAAACAGGGCACGAACACTGAAGCTTTCTTT. Amino acids: CASSLKQGTNTEAFF.

V and J are TRBV3-1 (or the pseudogene TRBV3-2) and TRBJ2-2; 10 bases map to TRBD1. Germline assignment: CDR1 LGHDT and CDR2 YNNKEL (reference sequence). The J segment lost 4 bases and the V segment lost 4 bases, leaving 18 bases of the junction unmatched. The CDR3 sequence is 20 residues long. CDR3 DNA sequence: TGTGCCAGCAGCCCGTTACCCACTACACCCCGGGACAGGGGCACCGGGGAGCTGTTTTTT. As protein: CASSPLPTTPRDRGTGELFF.

The genes are TRBV18 and TRBJ1-1, with no clear D. Germline V gene sequence: CDR1 KGHSH, CDR2 LQKENI. CDR3 size: 13 residues. The ends were cut back, 1 base at V and 11 bases at J, with 14 bases in the middle. CDR3 residues: CASSPQKAVVAFF. In DNA, the CDR3 is TGTGCCAGCTCACCACAGAAGGCGGTTGTGGCTTTCTTT.

The chain joins TRBV4-2 to TRBJ2-1, with 9 bases fitting TRBD2. The V and J ends lost 0 bases and 9 bases, in that order; junction bases with no gene match: 18. The CDR3 consists of 19 residues. Germline CDR1 reads LGHNA; CDR2 reads YNFKEQ. The CDR3 region has the DNA TGTGCCAGCAGCCAAGAGCCTAGCGGGGACACCTCCTGGCGGGGTGAGCAGTTCTTC. Its protein product is CASSQEPSGDTSWRGEQFF.

The chain carries TRBV28 and TRBJ2-1; the match to TRBD2 covers 10 bases. The CDR3 has 14 residues. V shed 4 bases, J shed 4 bases, and the junction held 1 base outside the gene matches. Germline loops: CDR1 MDHEN, CDR2 SYDVKM. CDR3 residues: CASSWTSGYNEQFF. CDR3 nucleotide sequence: TGTGCCAGCAGTTGGACTAGCGGTTACAATGAGCAGTTCTTC. Using reference TRBV28 and TRBJ2-1 for the parts outside the CDR3, the full variable domain is DVKVTQSSRYLVKRTGEKVFLECVQDMDHENMFWYRQDPGLGLRLIYFSYDVKMKEKGDIPEGYSVSREKKERFSLILESASTNQTSMYLCASSWTSGYNEQFFGPGTRLTVL.

This sequence joins TRBV5-1 and TRBJ2-1, with 8 bases identical to TRBD2. The CDR3 consists of 15 residues. Trimming cost V 0 bases and J 8 bases; bases outside gene matches: 7. In germline, CDR1 is SGHRS, CDR2 YFSETQ. The chain's CDR3 is CASSLVPGGPHEQFF. The CDR3 coding sequence is TGCGCCAGCAGCTTGGTTCCGGGAGGGCCTCATGAGCAGTTCTTC.

This chain connects TRBV19 to TRBJ2-6, with TRBD2 as a possible D gene (6 bases). Per germline, CDR1 LNHDA and CDR2 SQIVND (reference sequence). This CDR3 contains 16 residues. The V end lost 2 bases, the J end lost 1 base, and 9 bases lay between the germline ends. The CDR3 DNA is TGTGCCAGTAGTATAAATGGGGGGTCTGGGGCCAACGTCCTGACTTTC. Translated: CASSINGGSGANVLTF.

This sequence joins TRBV7-9 and TRBJ2-7; tentative D call: TRBD1 (6 bases). There are 15 residues in the CDR3. In germline, CDR1 is SEHNR, CDR2 FQNEAQ (reference sequence). V was trimmed by 0 bases and J by 4 bases, leaving 13 bases between them. CDR3 loop: CASSLARDTGYEQYF. The CDR3 region has the DNA TGTGCCAGCAGCTTAGCCCGGGACACTGGGTACGAGCAGTACTTC.

The chain uses TRBV2 and TRBJ1-3; 7 bases line up with TRBD1. Per germline, CDR1 SNHLY and CDR2 FYNNEI. The CDR3 has 13 amino acids. The V gene end was trimmed by 10 bases and the J gene end by 4 bases; junction bases not matched to a gene: 7. The CDR3 region has the DNA TGTGCCATTTCGACAGGGTCAGGAAACACCATATATTTT. It specifies CAISTGSGNTIYF.

The rearrangement links TRBV12-5 to TRBJ2-5; the match to TRBD2 covers 11 bases. The length of the CDR3 is 19 residues. Germline V lookup: CDR1 LGHNT, CDR2 FRNRAP. Trimming removed 1 base from V and 0 bases from J; junction bases left unmatched: 10. The CDR3 DNA follows: TGTGCTAGTGGTTTGGCCCTCTCTGGGACTAGCGGAGACCAAGAGACCCAGTACTTC. Encoded protein: CASGLALSGTSGDQETQYF.

This chain connects TRBV4-2 to TRBJ1-2; a possible D gene is TRBD1 (5 bases). CDR3 size: 15 residues. Germline values: CDR1 LGHNA, CDR2 YNFKEQ. Trimming stripped 0 bases from V and 4 bases from J, with 12 bases between. CDR3 in DNA: TGTGCCAGCAGCCAAGATCGGCAGGGAGGCTATGGCTACACCTTC. Its translation is CASSQDRQGGYGYTF.